The rows below give T cell receptor beta chains drawn from one sample of a study of shared clonotypes between healthy human individuals. Repertoires were generated with immunoSEQ multiplex PCR, while TCRdb's copy carries only in-frame clones and drops some. This table has approximately 2.5 million clones, approximately 94% appearing once. Sequencing used naive CD4+ T cells from PBMCs. Receptors were obtained from a man younger than 35 in good health. Some clones in this sample may be carry-over from other donors' samples. Both conserved end residues are part of each CDR3. The D gene is left open where the match is weak. For some rows the clone size is stated as once, few or many, or as a class when expanded; others skip it.

V: TRBV6-1; J: TRBJ2-5; D: .; size: .; DNA: TGTGCCAGCAGTGAACCCGTGGGGCCCCAAGAGACCCAGTACTTC; CDR3: CASSEPVGPQETQYF
V: TRBV10-3; J: TRBJ2-7; D: TRBD1; size: .; DNA: TGTGCCATCAGTGAACCGGGACAGGGGAACGAGCAGTACTTC; CDR3: CAISEPGQGNEQYF
V: TRBV7-2; J: TRBJ1-2; D: .; size: .; DNA: TGTGCCAGCGGGGATGTTCCTTATGGCTACACCTTC; CDR3: CASGDVPYGYTF
V: TRBV11-2; J: TRBJ2-5; D: .; size: .; DNA: TGTGCCAGCAGCCGCGGGGTTGCGGGAGAGACCCAGTACTTC; CDR3: CASSRGVAGETQYF
V: TRBV6-1; J: TRBJ1-1; D: .; size: few; DNA: TGTGCCAGCAGTGGGACAGTGACCACTGAAGCTTTCTTT; CDR3: CASSGTVTTEAFF
V: TRBV7-2; J: TRBJ1-4; D: .; size: .; DNA: TGTGCCAGCAGCTTATCCAGGGTCGGGGAAAAACTGTTTTTT; CDR3: CASSLSRVGEKLFF
V: TRBV28; J: TRBJ1-1; D: .; size: few; DNA: TGTGCCAGCAGTCGAGAGGTCGGGGCTGAAGCTTTCTTT; CDR3: CASSREVGAEAFF
V: TRBV7-2; J: TRBJ1-2; D: .; size: .; DNA: TGTGCCAGCAGCTTAGCCGCACAGGGAAACTTTTATGGCTACACCTTC; CDR3: CASSLAAQGNFYGYTF
V: TRBV10-3; J: TRBJ2-1; D: TRBD2; size: .; DNA: TGTGCCATCAGCTTTACTAGCGGGATGTCCAATGAGCAGTTCTTC; CDR3: CAISFTSGMSNEQFF
V: TRBV5-8; J: TRBJ2-7; D: .; size: .; DNA: TGTGCCAGCAGCCTTCAAAAATCTAACCGAGGCCCCTACGAGCAGTACTTC; CDR3: CASSLQKSNRGPYEQYF
V: TRBV7-9; J: TRBJ2-5; D: .; size: .; DNA: TGTGCCAGCAGCCGAACCTTCAGCGAAGAGACCCAGTACTTC; CDR3: CASSRTFSEETQYF
V: TRBV11-3; J: TRBJ2-5; D: TRBD2; size: .; DNA: TGTGCCAGCCCGAGGACTAGCGGGAGGAAGGAGACCCAGTACTTC; CDR3: CASPRTSGRKETQYF
V: TRBV4-2; J: TRBJ1-2; D: .; size: once; DNA: TGTGCCAGCAGCCAGGGTCCAGGCATCTATGGCTACACCTTC; CDR3: CASSQGPGIYGYTF
V: TRBV28; J: TRBJ2-5; D: .; size: .; DNA: TGTGCCGTACGGGGCCCTATGTGGGAGACCCAGTACTTC; CDR3: CAVRGPMWETQYF
V: TRBV5-1; J: TRBJ2-5; D: TRBD2; size: .; DNA: TGCGCCAGGAACAACCCCAGACTAGCGGGAGGTCAAGAGACCCAGTACTTC; CDR3: CARNNPRLAGGQETQYF
V: TRBV12-5; J: TRBJ2-2; D: TRBD2; size: once; DNA: TGTGCTAGTGGGAGCGGGGCGAACACCGGGGAGCTGTTTTTT; CDR3: CASGSGANTGELFF
V: TRBV4-1; J: TRBJ2-1; D: .; size: .; DNA: TGCGCCAGCAGCCAAGATACTGGGGAAGTAACCTACAATGAGCAGTTCTTC; CDR3: CASSQDTGEVTYNEQFF
V: TRBV27; J: TRBJ2-1; D: .; size: .; DNA: TGTGCCAGCACAAGAGGGGATGTCTACAATGAGCAGTTCTTC; CDR3: CASTRGDVYNEQFF
V: TRBV15; J: TRBJ1-4; D: TRBD1; size: .; DNA: TGTGCCACCAGCAGAGATTTTGGAGACAGGGTTTATGAAAAACTGTTTTTT; CDR3: CATSRDFGDRVYEKLFF
V: TRBV4-2; J: TRBJ2-7; D: .; size: .; DNA: TGTGCCAGCAGCCAAGTTACAGCGCCGGTCCCTACGAAACAGTACTTC; CDR3: CASSQVTAPVPTKQYF
V: TRBV5-1; J: TRBJ1-4; D: .; size: .; DNA: TGCGCCAGCAGCTCTACAGGCTCTAATGAAAAACTGTTTTTT; CDR3: CASSSTGSNEKLFF
V: TRBV4-3; J: TRBJ2-1; D: .; size: .; DNA: TGCGCCAGCAGCCACCAAGTCAGCAATGAGCAGTTCTTC; CDR3: CASSHQVSNEQFF
V: TRBV7-7; J: TRBJ2-2; D: .; size: .; DNA: TGTGCCAGCAGCATTACGGTCGAACCCGGGGAGCTGTTTTTT; CDR3: CASSITVEPGELFF
V: TRBV15; J: TRBJ1-5; D: .; size: .; DNA: TGTGCCACCAGCAGAGCAGGGATGCTTCAGCCCCAGCATTTT; CDR3: CATSRAGMLQPQHF
V: TRBV2; J: TRBJ2-2; D: TRBD2; size: .; DNA: TGTGCCAGCCGAGGGCGGGAGGGGACCGGGGAGCTGTTTTTT; CDR3: CASRGREGTGELFF
V: TRBV5-4; J: TRBJ2-1; D: .; size: .; DNA: TGTGCCAGCAGCATGCACGGATCCTACAATGAGCAGTTCTTC; CDR3: CASSMHGSYNEQFF
V: TRBV18; J: TRBJ1-4; D: .; size: .; DNA: TGTGCCAGCTCACCGTCCGGGAGCCGTGAAAAACTGTTTTTT; CDR3: CASSPSGSREKLFF
V: TRBV5-1; J: TRBJ1-4; D: .; size: .; DNA: TGCGCCAGCAGCTTAGAATCAGGGGATGAAAAACTGTTTTTT; CDR3: CASSLESGDEKLFF
V: TRBV2; J: TRBJ2-2; D: .; size: .; DNA: TGTGCGATCGGTGACAGGCAAGAGGGTACCGGGGAGCTGTTTTTT; CDR3: CAIGDRQEGTGELFF
V: TRBV30; J: TRBJ2-7; D: TRBD1; size: .; DNA: TGTGCCTGGGCCCCATCCGCGGGACAGGGGGCCTCCTACGAGCAGTACTTC; CDR3: CAWAPSAGQGASYEQYF